This T cell receptor (beta chain) emerged from a study of T cells in Graves' hyperthyroidism and ophthalmopathy. Study observations and caveats: Progression to ophthalmopathy was predicted a median of 6.5 months early.

There were TCR beta CDR3 regions amplified from RNA transcripts. During a first-round RT-PCR of the TCR CDR3, the HTBI primer set was used. TCRdb reprocessed the multiplex PCR reads via MiXCR and lists one record per CDR3 protein. The table has fewer than 650,000 distinct CDR3 sequences, roughly 14% seen once. The study left out patients who had uncontrolled infection, other autoimmune disease, pregnancy or lactation. From germline, CDR1 is MDHEN and CDR2 SYDVKM. CDR3 length: 16 amino acids. J was trimmed by 3 bases and V by 2 bases; bases with no gene match: 2. In regard to this clonotype: Its antigen is as yet unknown.

Sequences were obtained from blood. This clonotype was obtained from a woman aged 40 to 50 with Graves' ophthalmopathy. V usage is TRBV28 and J usage is TRBJ2-2, with 11 bases aligning to TRBD2. The CDR3 loop is CASSLTSGRYTGELFF. CDR3 nucleotide sequence: TGTGCCAGCAGTTTAACTAGCGGGAGATACACCGGGGAGCTGTTTTTT.